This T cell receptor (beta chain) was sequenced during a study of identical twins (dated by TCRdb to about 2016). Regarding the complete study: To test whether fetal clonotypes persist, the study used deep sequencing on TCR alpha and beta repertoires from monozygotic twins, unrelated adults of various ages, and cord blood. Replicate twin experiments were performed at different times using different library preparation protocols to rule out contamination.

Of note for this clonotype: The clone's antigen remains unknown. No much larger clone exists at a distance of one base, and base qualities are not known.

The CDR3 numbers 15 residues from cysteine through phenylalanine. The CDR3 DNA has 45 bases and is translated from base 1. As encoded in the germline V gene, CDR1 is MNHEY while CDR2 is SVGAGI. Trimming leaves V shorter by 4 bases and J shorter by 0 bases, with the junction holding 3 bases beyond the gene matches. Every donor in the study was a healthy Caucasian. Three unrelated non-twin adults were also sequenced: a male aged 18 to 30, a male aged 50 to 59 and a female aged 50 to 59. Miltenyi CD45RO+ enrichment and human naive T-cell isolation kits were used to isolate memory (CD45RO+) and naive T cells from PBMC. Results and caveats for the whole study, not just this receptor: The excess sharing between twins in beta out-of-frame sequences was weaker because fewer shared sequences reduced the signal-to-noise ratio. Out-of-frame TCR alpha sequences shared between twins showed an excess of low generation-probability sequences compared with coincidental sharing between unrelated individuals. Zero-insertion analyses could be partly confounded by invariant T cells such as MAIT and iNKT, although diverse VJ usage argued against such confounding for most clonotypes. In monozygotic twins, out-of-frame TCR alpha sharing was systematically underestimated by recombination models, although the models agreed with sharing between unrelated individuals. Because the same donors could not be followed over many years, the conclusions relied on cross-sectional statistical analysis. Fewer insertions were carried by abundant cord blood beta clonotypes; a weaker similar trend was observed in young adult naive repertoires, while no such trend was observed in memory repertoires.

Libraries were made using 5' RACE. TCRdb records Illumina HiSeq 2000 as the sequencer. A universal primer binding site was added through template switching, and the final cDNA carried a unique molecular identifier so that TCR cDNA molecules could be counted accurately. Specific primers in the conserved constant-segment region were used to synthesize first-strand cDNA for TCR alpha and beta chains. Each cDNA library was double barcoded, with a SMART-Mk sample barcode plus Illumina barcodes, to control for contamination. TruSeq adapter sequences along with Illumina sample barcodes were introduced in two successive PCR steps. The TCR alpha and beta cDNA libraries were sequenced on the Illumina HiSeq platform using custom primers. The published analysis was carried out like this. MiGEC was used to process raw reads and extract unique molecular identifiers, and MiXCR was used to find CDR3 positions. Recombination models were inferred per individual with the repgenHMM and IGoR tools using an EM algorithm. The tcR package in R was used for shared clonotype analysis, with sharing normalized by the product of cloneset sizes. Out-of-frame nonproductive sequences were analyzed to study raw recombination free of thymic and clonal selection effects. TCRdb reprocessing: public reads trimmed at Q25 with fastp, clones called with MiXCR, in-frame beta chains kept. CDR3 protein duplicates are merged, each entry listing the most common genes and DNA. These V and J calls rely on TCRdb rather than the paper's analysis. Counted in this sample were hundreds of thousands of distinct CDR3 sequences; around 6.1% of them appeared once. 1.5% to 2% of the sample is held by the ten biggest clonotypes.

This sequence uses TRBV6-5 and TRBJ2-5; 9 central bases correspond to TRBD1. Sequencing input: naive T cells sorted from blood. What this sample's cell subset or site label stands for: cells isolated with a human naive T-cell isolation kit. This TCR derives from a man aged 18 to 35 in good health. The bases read TGTGCCAGCAGTTCCGGACAGGGGAACCAAGAGACCCAGTACTTC. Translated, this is CASSSGQGNQETQYF.